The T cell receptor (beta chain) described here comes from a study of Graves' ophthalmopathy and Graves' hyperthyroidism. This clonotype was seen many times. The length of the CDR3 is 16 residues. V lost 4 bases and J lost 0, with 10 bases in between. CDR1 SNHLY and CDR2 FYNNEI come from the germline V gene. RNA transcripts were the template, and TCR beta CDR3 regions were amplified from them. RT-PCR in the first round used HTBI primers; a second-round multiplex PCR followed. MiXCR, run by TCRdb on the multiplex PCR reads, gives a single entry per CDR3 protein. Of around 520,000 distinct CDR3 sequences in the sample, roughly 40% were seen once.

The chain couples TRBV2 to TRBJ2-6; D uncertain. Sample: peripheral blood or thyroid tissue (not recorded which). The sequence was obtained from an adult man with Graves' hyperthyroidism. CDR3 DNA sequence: TGTGCCAGCAGTGTGGAACAGATCTCTGGGGCCAACGTCCTGACTTTC. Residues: CASSVEQISGANVLTF. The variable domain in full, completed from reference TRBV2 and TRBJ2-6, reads EPEVTQTPSHQVTQMGQEVILRCVPISNHLYFYWYRQILGQKVEFLVSFYNNEISEKSEIFDDQFSVERPDGSNFTLKIRSTKLEDSAMYFCASSVEQISGANVLTFGAGSRLTVL.